The entry that follows covers one T cell receptor (beta chain) sequence. Its antigen is unidentified. The sample comes from a study of cytomegalovirus exposure and HLA in healthy donors. Regarding the study as a whole: Previous analysis showed most TCR beta V segments were productive about 90% or about 30% of the time. A later analysis reportedly identified an Asian-associated ancestry cluster as carrying fewer N-insertions than the roughly 670-donor mean.

All donors participated as healthy donors of bone marrow. PCR amplification relied on 60 Vbeta primers (plus 13 Jbeta primers). Authors' analysis steps: There were about 80 million unique TCR beta chains by a later count, and approximately 11 million of them were shared. Profiling relied on immunoSEQ multiplex PCR, and the TCRdb table lists in-frame clones only, not all of them. V and J calls and clone size are copied from that table; D and trimming were computed from the DNA. The repertoire holds over 90,000 clones, 60% to 80% seen once, with 2.5% to 3.5% in the top ten. Sequenced sample: PBMCs. The sequence came from a man aged 55-75 years in good health and CMV-seronegative.

CDR3 coding DNA: TGTGCCAGTAGTGTGGGGGGATTTACTTCACCCCTCCACTTT. It is translated as CASSVGGFTSPLHF. The chain carries TRBV19 and TRBJ1-6; TRBD1 might be the D (5 bases). The CDR3 loop spans 14 amino acids. Germline values: CDR1 LNHDA, CDR2 SQIVND (reference sequence). The V gene lost 5 bases and the J gene lost 9 bases, with 14 bases spanning the gap.